This passage covers 4 T cell receptor beta chains from one sample sequenced in a study of CD4 T cell repertoires in COVID-19. The data were produced by immunoSEQ multiplex PCR, yet TCRdb's version contains in-frame clones alone and is incomplete. The sample has fewer than 100,000 clones; roughly 80% are singletons. Sequencing used CD4+ T cells from peripheral blood, obtained after recovery from COVID-19. The receptors were gathered from a human donor who had COVID-19.

The chain links TRBV19 to TRBJ1-5; D is uncertain. V was pared by 5 bases and J by 3 bases, with 8 bases between. Germline values: CDR1 LNHDA, CDR2 SQIVND (reference sequence). The CDR3 runs 13 residues. The chain's CDR3 is CASSQEVNQPQHF. In DNA, the CDR3 is TGTGCCAGTAGTCAGGAGGTCAATCAGCCCCAGCATTTT.

V and J are TRBV7-3 and TRBJ2-7; a weak D match, TRBD2 (6 bases). Germline lookup yields CDR1 SGHTA and CDR2 FQGTGA. The CDR3 runs to 13 residues. Trimming cost V 6 bases and J 5 bases, with 14 bases left between them. Here the CDR3 reads CASSPLGGDEQYF. CDR3 sequence (DNA): TGTGCCAGCAGTCCCTTGGGGGGAGACGAGCAGTACTTC.

The chain employs TRBV21-1 and TRBJ1-2; the listed D gene, TRBD1, was not tested against the DNA. TRBV21-1 is noted as a pseudogene. There are 15 residues in the CDR3. CDR3 DNA: TGTGCCAGCAGCACTCGGACAGGGGGATTTTGTGGCTACACCTTC. The encoded protein is CASSTRTGGFCGYTF.

This chain uses TRBV14 with TRBJ1-1; D gene ambiguous. Trimming removed 1 base at V and 6 bases at J, with 12 bases between. This CDR3 contains 14 residues. Germline values: CDR1 SGHDN, CDR2 FVKESK. CDR3 protein: CASSQGIGRAEAFF. The DNA for the CDR3 is TGTGCCAGCAGCCAAGGGATAGGGAGGGCTGAAGCTTTCTTT.